Shown below are 23 T cell receptor beta chains from a single sample sequenced in a study of blood T cell repertoires in COVID-19. The protocol was immunoSEQ multiplex PCR, while the TCRdb copy is restricted to in-frame clones and leaves out a portion. The data show under 200,000 clones, about 85% seen once. Sequencing was done on a sample of peripheral blood. The source of these receptors is a woman in her fifties or sixties with COVID-19, enrolled during active disease.

This clone was picked up a small number of times. The chain recombines TRBV6-5 with TRBJ1-4, with 9 positions matching TRBD1. This CDR3 spans 15 amino acids. V shed 6 bases and J 4 bases; nucleotides not matched to a gene: 6. CDR1 is MNHEY, CDR2 SVGAGI, per germline. DNA of the CDR3: TGTGCCAGCAGCCCACAGGGGGCGTTTAATGAAAAACTGTTTTTT. This sequence encodes CASSPQGAFNEKLFF.

This chain uses TRBV19 with TRBJ1-1; D unresolved. Trimming cost V 5 bases and J 0 bases, with 4 bases left between them. The V gene's germline CDR1 is LNHDA and CDR2 SQIVND (reference sequence). CDR3 length: 12 amino acids. CDR3 protein: CASSLVNTEAFF. The CDR3 bases are TGTGCCAGTAGTCTCGTGAACACTGAAGCTTTCTTT.

This clone turned up a few times. The V call is TRBV2, the J call TRBJ2-2; 14 bases map to TRBD2. From germline, CDR1 is SNHLY and CDR2 FYNNEI. J gave up 6 bases and V 6 bases, and 3 bases lay outside the gene matches. CDR3 length: 15 residues. CDR3 nucleotide sequence: TGTGCCAGCAGCAGACTAGCGGGGGGGCCCGGGGAGCTGTTTTTT. Protein: CASSRLAGGPGELFF.

This chain connects TRBV19 to TRBJ1-1; weak D call: TRBD1 (6 bases). V was clipped by 5 bases and J by 3 bases, with 16 bases between them. The CDR3 has 15 residues. Germline lookup yields CDR1 LNHDA and CDR2 SQIVND (reference sequence). The CDR3 here is CASSSGARGYTEAFF. CDR3 nucleotides: TGTGCCAGTAGTTCAGGGGCGAGGGGGTACACTGAAGCTTTCTTT. The variable domain in full, completed from reference TRBV19 and TRBJ1-1, reads DGGITQSPKYLFRKEGQNVTLSCEQNLNHDAMYWYRQDPGQGLRLIYYSQIVNDFQKGDIAEGYSVSREKKESFPLTVTSAQKNPTAFYLCASSSGARGYTEAFFGQGTRLTVV.

This clone has a single count. This sequence joins TRBV5-5 and TRBJ2-1; D possibly corresponds to TRBD1 (6 bases). From germline, CDR1 is SGHKS and CDR2 YYEKEE (reference sequence). V lost 1 base to trimming and J lost 3 bases, with 8 bases between them. This CDR3 spans 14 amino acids. The CDR3 region is CASSLRTDYNEQFF. The CDR3 nucleotides read TGTGCCAGCAGCTTGAGGACAGACTACAATGAGCAGTTCTTC.

This clone was counted a few times. V gene TRBV27 combines with J gene TRBJ1-5, with a possible D match to TRBD1 (5 bases). The V gene lost 0 bases and the J gene lost 2 bases, with 11 bases spanning the gap. The V gene's germline CDR1 is MNHEY and CDR2 SMNVEV (reference sequence). The CDR3 has 16 residues. The CDR3 region is CASSLSAGIGNQPQHF. For the CDR3, the DNA is TGTGCCAGCAGTTTATCGGCAGGGATTGGCAATCAGCCCCAGCATTTT.

V is TRBV12-5 and J is TRBJ1-5; TRBD1 matches 11 bases. V gave up 5 bases and J gave up 0 bases; unmatched junction bases: 9. Germline V CDR1 and CDR2: LGHNT, FRNRAP. This CDR3 comprises 18 residues. The CDR3 nucleotides are TGTGCTAGTGGTCCGCCGGGACAGGGGGTTTATAGCAATCAGCCCCAGCATTTT. Amino acids: CASGPPGQGVYSNQPQHF.

In DNA, the CDR3 is TGTGCCAGCAGCTCAGCGAGGGGGGGGAGCTCCTACAATGAGCAGTTCTTC. Translated, it gives CASSSARGGSSYNEQFF. The chain is built from TRBV7-6 and TRBJ2-1; weak D call: TRBD2 (7 bases). V shed 4 bases and J shed 0 bases, with 16 bases lying between them. Germline assignment: CDR1 SGHVS and CDR2 FNYEAQ. This CDR3 contains 17 residues.

In its sample, this clone was seen once. Other DNA sequences in this specimen translate into the identical CDR3. The chain carries TRBV30 and TRBJ1-2, with TRBD1 matching 8 bases. The germline CDR1 and CDR2 sequences are GTSNPN and SVGIG (reference sequence). J was trimmed by 5 bases and V by 3 bases; bases with no gene match: 2. The CDR3 length is 12 residues. CDR3 DNA: TGTGCCTGGAGCACAGGGGGATATGGCTACACCTTC. This codes for CAWSTGGYGYTF.

The rearrangement joins TRBV9 to TRBJ1-6; D is unresolved. The CDR3 extends over 15 amino acids. Germline loops: CDR1 SGDLS, CDR2 YYNGEE. The V end lost 0 bases, the J end lost 7 bases, and 11 bases lay between the germline ends. The CDR3 loop is CASSVALQPNSPLHF. CDR3 sequence (DNA): TGTGCCAGCAGCGTAGCTCTACAGCCAAATTCACCCCTCCACTTT.

V and J are TRBV6-2 or TRBV6-3 and TRBJ2-5, with D perhaps matching TRBD2 (7 bases). The V gene lost 2 bases and the J gene lost 2 bases, with 12 bases spanning the gap. Germline CDR1 MNHEY, CDR2 SVGEGT. The CDR3 length is 15 residues. The CDR3 is CASSYGGAIQETQYF. The CDR3 DNA is TGTGCCAGCAGTTACGGGGGGGCAATTCAAGAGACCCAGTACTTC.

This clone was observed a handful of times. The V and J genes are TRBV4-2 and TRBJ2-1; 8 bases line up with TRBD2. Looked up from germline, CDR1 is LGHNA and CDR2 is YNFKEQ. This CDR3 has 16 amino acids. V was clipped by 4 bases and J by 8 bases; unmatched bases: 13. This CDR3 is CASSLNSGGSKDEQFF. CDR3 nucleotides: TGTGCCAGCAGCCTCAACAGCGGGGGCTCCAAGGATGAGCAGTTCTTC.

The chain uses TRBV7-9 and TRBJ2-3; D not resolved. V was trimmed by 5 bases and J by 4 bases, leaving 13 bases between them. The CDR3 totals 14 residues. CDR1 and CDR2 (germline): SEHNR, FQNEAQ (reference sequence). CDR3 DNA: TGTGCCAGCAGCGTGGGTGTTGGAGCAGATACGCAGTATTTT. Translated, it gives CASSVGVGADTQYF.

This clone has only one observation. The CDR3 here is CASSPIKAAGGSTDTQYF. In nucleotides, the CDR3 is TGTGCCAGCAGCCCGATAAAAGCAGCGGGGGGCAGCACAGATACGCAGTATTTT. This rearrangement joins TRBV5-4 to TRBJ2-3, with 9 bases identical to TRBD2. Germline loops: CDR1 SGHNT, CDR2 YYREEE (reference sequence). The CDR3 extends over 18 amino acids. The junction had 12 bases not matched to a gene; V was cut back by 4 bases and J by 0 bases.

This clone was found once. The chain uses TRBV9 and TRBJ2-1, with 10 bases identical to TRBD1. The CDR3 has 16 amino acids. CDR1 is SGDLS, CDR2 YYNGEE, per germline. V lost 4 bases to trimming and J lost 2 bases; unmatched junction nucleotides: 6. As DNA, the CDR3 is TGTGCCAGCAGCCCCCGACAGGGGGCGACCTACAATGAGCAGTTCTTC. Its translation is CASSPRQGATYNEQFF.

This chain uses TRBV19 with TRBJ2-1; 12 positions agree with TRBD2. The J segment lost 7 bases and the V segment lost 5 bases, leaving 6 bases of the junction unmatched. Germline-derived CDR1 and CDR2 are LNHDA and SQIVND (reference sequence). There are 15 residues in the CDR3. The CDR3 bases are TGTGCCAGTAGTTTCCTAGCGGGGGGGCGAAATGAGCAGTTCTTC. It codes for CASSFLAGGRNEQFF.

This chain uses TRBV4-2 with TRBJ2-3; 12 bases align to TRBD2. Germline assignment: CDR1 LGHNA and CDR2 YNFKEQ. V shed 1 base and J 11 bases; nucleotides not matched to a gene: 10. The CDR3 sequence is 16 residues long. CDR3 bases: TGTGCCAGCAGCCAAGTTACTAGCGGGGGGTTACTTGGGCAGTATTTT. Residues: CASSQVTSGGLLGQYF.

The CDR3 protein is CASRSDSYEQYF. CDR3 sequence (DNA): TGTGCCAGCAGGAGCGACAGCTACGAGCAGTACTTC. The chain couples TRBV12-3 or TRBV12-4 to TRBJ2-7; a weak D match, TRBD1 (5 bases). The V end was cut by 6 bases, the J end by 3 bases, with 9 bases between. The CDR3 is 12 residues long.

This chain joins TRBV19 and TRBJ2-3, with D tentatively TRBD2 (5 bases). The germline CDR1 and CDR2 sequences are LNHDA and SQIVND (reference sequence). The CDR3 covers 16 residues. Trimming shortened V by 3 bases and J by 4 bases, and 17 bases separated the two germline ends. The CDR3 nucleotides read TGTGCCAGTAGTATGAAAGCTAGCAGAGCCTCAGATACGCAGTATTTT. It codes for CASSMKASRASDTQYF.

V is TRBV21-1 and J is TRBJ2-7; the table gives TRBD2 as D, unverified against the DNA. TRBV21-1 constitutes a pseudogene. There are 16 residues in the CDR3. CDR3 nucleotide sequence: TGTGCCATCCAAACCCTAATGGCCCACCGGGGCTACGAGCAGTACTTC. This gives the protein CAIQTLMAHRGYEQYF.

The chain employs TRBV4-3 and TRBJ2-2, with D maybe TRBD1 (5 bases). Trimming cost V 0 bases and J 6 bases, with 14 bases left between them. The CDR3 loop spans 16 amino acids. Germline-derived CDR1 and CDR2 are LGHNA and YSLEER. The DNA of the CDR3 is TGCGCCAGCAGCCAAGATTTCCAGATAGGGGCCGGGGAGCTGTTTTTT. Residues: CASSQDFQIGAGELFF.

This rearrangement joins TRBV19 to TRBJ1-1, with D tentatively TRBD1 (5 bases). This CDR3 contains 17 residues. V was shortened by 3 bases and J by 0 bases, with 17 bases between the two germline ends. Per the germline V gene, CDR1 is LNHDA and CDR2 is SQIVND (reference sequence). The CDR3 sequence: CASSMGLGRTMNTEAFF. As DNA, the CDR3 is TGTGCCAGTAGTATGGGACTTGGGCGGACCATGAACACTGAAGCTTTCTTT.

V and J are TRBV3-1 (or the pseudogene TRBV3-2) and TRBJ2-7; D unclear. V gave up 3 bases and J gave up 4 bases, with 10 bases separating them. CDR3 length: 13 amino acids. CDR1 is LGHDT, CDR2 YNNKEL, per germline (reference sequence). DNA for the CDR3: TGTGCCAGCAGCCACACTACGACTTACGAGCAGTACTTC. It encodes CASSHTTTYEQYF.